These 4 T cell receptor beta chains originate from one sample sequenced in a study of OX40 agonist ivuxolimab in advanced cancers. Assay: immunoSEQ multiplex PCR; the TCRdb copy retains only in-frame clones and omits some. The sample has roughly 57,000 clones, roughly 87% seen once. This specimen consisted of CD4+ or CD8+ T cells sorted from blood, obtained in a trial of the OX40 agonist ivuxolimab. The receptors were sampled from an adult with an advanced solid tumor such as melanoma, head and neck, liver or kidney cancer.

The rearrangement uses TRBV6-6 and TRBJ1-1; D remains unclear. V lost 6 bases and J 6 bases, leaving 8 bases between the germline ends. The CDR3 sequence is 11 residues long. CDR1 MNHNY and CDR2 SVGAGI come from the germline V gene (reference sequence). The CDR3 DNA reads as TGTGCCAGCAGGGAGGCAGCTGAAGCTTTCTTT. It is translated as CASREAAEAFF.

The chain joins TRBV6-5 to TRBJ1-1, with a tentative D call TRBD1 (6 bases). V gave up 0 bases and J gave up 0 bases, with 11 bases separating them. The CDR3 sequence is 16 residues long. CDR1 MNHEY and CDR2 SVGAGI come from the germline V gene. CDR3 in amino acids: CASSYSRGWMNTEAFF. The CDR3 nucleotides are TGTGCCAGCAGTTACTCCAGGGGATGGATGAACACTGAAGCTTTCTTT.

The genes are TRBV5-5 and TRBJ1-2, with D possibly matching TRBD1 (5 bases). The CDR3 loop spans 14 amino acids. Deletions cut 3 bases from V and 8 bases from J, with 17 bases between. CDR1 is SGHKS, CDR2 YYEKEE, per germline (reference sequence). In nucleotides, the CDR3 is TGTGCCAGCAGCTGTAACAGGTGGGCGAGCGGCTACACCTTC. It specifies CASSCNRWASGYTF.

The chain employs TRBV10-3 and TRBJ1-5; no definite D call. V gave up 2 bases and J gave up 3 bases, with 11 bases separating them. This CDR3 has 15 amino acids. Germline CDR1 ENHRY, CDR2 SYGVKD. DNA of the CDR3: TGTGCCATCAGTGAGAACGTCCCTCTCAATCAGCCCCAGCATTTT. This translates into CAISENVPLNQPQHF.